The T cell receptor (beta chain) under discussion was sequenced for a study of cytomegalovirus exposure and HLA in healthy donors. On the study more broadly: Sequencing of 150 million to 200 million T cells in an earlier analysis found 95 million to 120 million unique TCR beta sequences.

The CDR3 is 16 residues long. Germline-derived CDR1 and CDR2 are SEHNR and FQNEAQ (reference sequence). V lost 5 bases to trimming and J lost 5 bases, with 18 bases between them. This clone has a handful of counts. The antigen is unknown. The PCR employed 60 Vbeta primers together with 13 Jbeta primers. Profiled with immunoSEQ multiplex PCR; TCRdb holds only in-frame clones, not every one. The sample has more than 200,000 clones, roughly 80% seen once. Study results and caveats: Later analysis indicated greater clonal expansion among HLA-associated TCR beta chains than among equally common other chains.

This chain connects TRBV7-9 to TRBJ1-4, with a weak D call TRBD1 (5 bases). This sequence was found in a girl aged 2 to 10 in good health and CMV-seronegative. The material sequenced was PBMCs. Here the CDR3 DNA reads TGTGCCAGCAGCGAAGATGGGGGAGGACGAAATGAAAAACTGTTTTTT. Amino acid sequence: CASSEDGGGRNEKLFF.